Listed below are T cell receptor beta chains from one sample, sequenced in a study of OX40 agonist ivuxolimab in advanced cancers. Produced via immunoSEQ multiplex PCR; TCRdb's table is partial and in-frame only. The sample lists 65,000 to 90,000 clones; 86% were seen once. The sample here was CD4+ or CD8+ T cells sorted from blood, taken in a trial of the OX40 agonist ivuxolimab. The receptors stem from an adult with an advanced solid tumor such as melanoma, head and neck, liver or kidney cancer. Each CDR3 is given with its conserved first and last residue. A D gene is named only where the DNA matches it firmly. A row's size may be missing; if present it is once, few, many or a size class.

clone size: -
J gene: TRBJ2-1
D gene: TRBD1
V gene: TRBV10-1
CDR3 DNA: TGCGCCAGCATCCTGGGGGAGACAGGGCTAAATGAGCAGTTCTTC
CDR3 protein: CASILGETGLNEQFF

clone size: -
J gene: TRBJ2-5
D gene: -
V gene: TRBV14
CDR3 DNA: TGTGCCAGCAGCCCCGGGGGTCCCGGCTGGGGGGAGACCCAGTACTTC
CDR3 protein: CASSPGGPGWGETQYF

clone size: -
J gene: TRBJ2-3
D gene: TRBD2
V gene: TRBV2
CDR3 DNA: TGTGCCAGCAGTCTACCACTAGCGGGGGGGCCAGATACGCAGTATTTT
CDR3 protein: CASSLPLAGGPDTQYF

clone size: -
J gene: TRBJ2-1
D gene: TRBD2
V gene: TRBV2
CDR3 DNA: TGTGCCAGCAGCCTCAGTAGCGGGGGGCCCCAGGCTGAGCAGTTCTTC
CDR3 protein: CASSLSSGGPQAEQFF

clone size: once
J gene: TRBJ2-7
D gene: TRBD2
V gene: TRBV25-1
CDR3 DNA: TGTGCCAGCAGGTTGGGGGGACTAGCGGGGGAGCAGTACTTC
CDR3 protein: CASRLGGLAGEQYF

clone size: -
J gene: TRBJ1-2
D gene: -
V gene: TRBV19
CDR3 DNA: TGTGCCAGTAGTAGGGGGACAAACTATGGCTACACCTTC
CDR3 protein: CASSRGTNYGYTF

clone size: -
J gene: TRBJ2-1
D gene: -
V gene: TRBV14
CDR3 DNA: TGTGCCAGCAGCCAAGAGGCCGGGCAGGGACTGAACAATGAGCAGTTCTTC
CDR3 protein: CASSQEAGQGLNNEQFF

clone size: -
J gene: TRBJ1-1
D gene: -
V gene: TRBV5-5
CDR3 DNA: TGTGCCAGCAGCTTGGTTTCAGGCCAGAACACTGAAGCTTTCTTT
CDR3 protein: CASSLVSGQNTEAFF

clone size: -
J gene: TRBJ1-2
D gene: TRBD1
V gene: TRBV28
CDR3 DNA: TGTGCCAGCAGTCGCTCCCCAGGGGGTCGCTATGGCTACACCTTC
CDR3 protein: CASSRSPGGRYGYTF

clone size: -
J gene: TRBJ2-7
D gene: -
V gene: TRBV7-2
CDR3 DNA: TGTGCCAGCAGCAAGGATCCGGGGACTCACTACGAGCAGTACTTC
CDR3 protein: CASSKDPGTHYEQYF

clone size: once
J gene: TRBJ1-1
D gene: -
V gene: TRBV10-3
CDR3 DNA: TGTGCCATCAGCGACCCTAGTAGGGACACTGAAGCTTTCTTT
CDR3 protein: CAISDPSRDTEAFF

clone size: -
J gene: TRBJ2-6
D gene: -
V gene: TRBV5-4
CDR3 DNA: TGTGCCAGCAGCTTAGGAGGGGTAGGTGGGGCCAACGTCCTGACTTTC
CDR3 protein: CASSLGGVGGANVLTF

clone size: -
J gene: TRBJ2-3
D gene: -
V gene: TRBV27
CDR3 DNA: TGTGCCAGCAGTTTAGTCAGGGGCTCAGATACGCAGTATTTT
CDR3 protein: CASSLVRGSDTQYF